The next 23 T cell receptor beta chains were all read from a single sample in a study of graft-versus-host responses after intestinal transplantation (dated by TCRdb to the early 2020s). Their specific antigens are unknown. The protocol used for the library was the immunoSEQ multiplex PCR assay. TCRdb re-hosts the immuneACCESS table, in-frame sequences only. Its copies lack some clones; in the studies checked, an unresolved V gene accounts for under half of them, and the cause for the rest is not known. The sample data list under 150,000 clones, and 90% of these were observed just once. The top ten constitute over 0.15% of the sample. What this sample's time point label stands for: cells obtained before transplantation from donor or recipient. Sequences were derived from unstimulated CD4+ T cells sorted from spleen or lymph node cells, sampled before intestinal transplant. The receptors were sampled from a human donor who received an intestinal transplant.

The CDR3 DNA reads TGTGCCAGCAGCCGACAGCGTGAAGCTTTCTTT. Encoded protein: CASSRQREAFF. The chain combines TRBV5-5 with TRBJ1-1; D perhaps matches TRBD1 (5 bases). Germline CDR1 and CDR2: SGHKS and YYEKEE (reference sequence). The V and J ends lost 4 bases and 7 bases respectively, with 8 bases between them. This CDR3 is 11 amino acids long.

This chain uses TRBV4-1 with TRBJ2-7, with D perhaps TRBD1 (5 bases). Trimming pared 0 bases from V and 2 bases from J, leaving 11 bases between. In germline, CDR1 is MGHRA, CDR2 YSYEKL. The CDR3 is made up of 15 amino acids. Here the CDR3 reads CASSQERTKAYEQYF. The CDR3 DNA reads TGCGCCAGCAGCCAAGAACGGACAAAGGCCTACGAGCAGTACTTC.

J is TRBJ2-3 and V is TRBV29-1, with TRBD2 identical over 9 bases. This CDR3 has 15 amino acids. V dropped 6 bases and J dropped 4; count of bases not matched to a gene: 11. Looked up from germline, CDR1 is SQVTM and CDR2 is ANQGSEA. The CDR3 spells CSVELLAGSPDTQYF. The CDR3 nucleotides are TGCAGCGTAGAACTCCTAGCGGGATCTCCAGATACGCAGTATTTT.

This clone appeared a single time. DNA of the CDR3: TGTGCCAGCTCGGAAACAGGGGGCGCGTGGAACACTGAAGCTTTCTTT. Amino acids: CASSETGGAWNTEAFF. This chain uses TRBV18 with TRBJ1-1; 9 positions agree with TRBD1. The germline V gene has CDR1 KGHSH and CDR2 LQKENI. The CDR3 totals 16 residues. The trim removed 6 bases at V and 1 base at J, leaving 9 bases unmatched.

V gene TRBV9 combines with J gene TRBJ2-5; D is perhaps TRBD2 (6 bases). The V end was cut by 1 base, the J end by 5 bases, with 9 bases between. CDR3 length equals 13 residues. Looked up from germline, CDR1 is SGDLS and CDR2 is YYNGEE. CDR3 in amino acids: CASSVRGGETQYF. The CDR3 DNA reads as TGTGCCAGCAGCGTACGTGGAGGGGAGACCCAGTACTTC. The whole variable domain, filled in from reference TRBV9 and TRBJ2-5, reads DSGVTQTPKHLITATGQRVTLRCSPRSGDLSVYWYQQSLDQGLQFLIQYYNGEERAKGNILERFSAQQFPDLHSELNLSSLELGDSALYFCASSVRGGETQYFGPGTRLLVL.

The rearrangement joins TRBV28 to TRBJ1-2; possible D gene TRBD1, 6 bases. Germline values: CDR1 MDHEN, CDR2 SYDVKM. V was cut by 1 base and J by 5 bases, with 11 bases left in between. The CDR3 is 14 residues long. Here the CDR3 DNA reads TGTGCCAGCAGTTTATTTCGGACAGAGTATGGCTACACCTTC. It specifies CASSLFRTEYGYTF.

This clone was recorded once. This sequence joins TRBV15 and TRBJ2-2, with TRBD1 as a possible D gene (6 bases). V dropped 3 bases and J dropped 2 bases, with 25 bases sitting between them. The germline V gene encodes CDR1 LNHNV and CDR2 YYDKDF (reference sequence). The CDR3 is 20 amino acids. Written as DNA, the CDR3 is TGTGCCACCAGCAGTATAGGGGGATACAGGACGGTGATCAACACCGGGGAGCTGTTTTTT. It is translated as CATSSIGGYRTVINTGELFF.

The V gene is TRBV29-1, the J gene TRBJ2-3; TRBD1 aligns across 9 bases. The CDR3 contains 14 residues. V trimming: 7 bases; J trimming: 2 bases; junction bases outside the gene matches: 7. Germline V gene data show CDR1 as SQVTM and CDR2 as ANQGSEA. This chain's CDR3 is CSATGGIDTDTQYF. The CDR3 coding sequence is TGCAGCGCAACAGGGGGCATTGACACAGATACGCAGTATTTT.

This chain links TRBV28 with TRBJ2-1, with D uncertain. The V gene's germline CDR1 is MDHEN and CDR2 SYDVKM. The CDR3 is made up of 11 amino acids. Trimming shortened V by 3 bases and J by 7 bases, and 4 bases separated the two germline ends. DNA of the CDR3: TGTGCCAGCAGTTTCCGGAATGAGCAGTTCTTC. It specifies CASSFRNEQFF.

The DNA of the CDR3 is TGTGCCAGCAGTGACGACAGGTTTAGCAATCAGCCCCAGCATTTT. Its protein is CASSDDRFSNQPQHF. The chain has TRBV2 and TRBJ1-5; D possibly corresponds to TRBD1 (6 bases). Germline V gene lookup returns CDR1 SNHLY and CDR2 FYNNEI. The CDR3 totals 15 residues. The V end lost 3 bases, the J end lost 0 bases, and 9 bases lay between the germline ends.

The CDR3 reads CASRRTADNEKLFF. CDR3 DNA sequence: TGTGCCAGCAGAAGGACAGCCGATAATGAAAAACTGTTTTTT. V and J are TRBV6-5 and TRBJ1-4, with a tentative D call TRBD1 (6 bases). V lost 6 bases and J lost 4, with 12 bases in between. Germline CDR1 and CDR2: MNHEY and SVGAGI. This CDR3 spans 14 amino acids.

This clone appeared a single time. The chain's CDR3 is CASSTMTGSNYGYTF. For the CDR3, the DNA is TGTGCCAGTAGTACTATGACAGGATCTAACTATGGCTACACCTTC. The rearrangement links TRBV19 to TRBJ1-2, with D perhaps matching TRBD1 (6 bases). The CDR3 contains 15 residues. Trimming removed 4 bases from V and 0 bases from J, with 12 bases in between. Per germline, CDR1 LNHDA and CDR2 SQIVND (reference sequence).

The rearrangement links TRBV19 to TRBJ1-2; TRBD1 is a possible D gene (6 bases). V was trimmed by 10 bases and J by 4 bases, leaving 13 bases between them. Per germline, CDR1 LNHDA and CDR2 SQIVND (reference sequence). The CDR3 contains 12 residues. DNA for the CDR3: TGTGCCACTAAGGACAGCGGCTATGGCTACACCTTC. Translating gives CATKDSGYGYTF.

CDR3 DNA: TGTGCCAGCAGCCCGCTTGGGAGGGGCAGTACAGATACGCAGTATTTT. This sequence encodes CASSPLGRGSTDTQYF. This chain links TRBV4-2 with TRBJ2-3; 7 bases align to TRBD2. V trimming: 4 bases; J trimming: 3 bases; junction bases outside the gene matches: 10. Germline CDR1 and CDR2: LGHNA and YNFKEQ. This CDR3 contains 16 residues.

The V and J genes are TRBV6-1 and TRBJ2-7; 8 bases are a match to TRBD1. This CDR3 has 14 residues. Trimming took 11 bases from V and 2 from J; bases not matched to a gene: 11. Germline CDR1 MNHNS, CDR2 SASEGT. CDR3 sequence reads: CACSRGTGTYEQYF. CDR3 nucleotides: TGTGCCTGCTCGAGGGGGACAGGTACCTACGAGCAGTACTTC.

CDR3 loop: CASSLEGNDGGRGEQFF. Written as DNA, the CDR3 is TGTGCCAGCAGCTTAGAGGGCAACGACGGGGGGCGTGGTGAGCAGTTCTTC. The chain links TRBV7-7 to TRBJ2-1; maybe TRBD2 (7 bases). The CDR3 sequence is 17 residues long. Germline assignment: CDR1 SSHAT and CDR2 FNYEAQ (reference sequence). Between the trimmed V and J ends, which lost 1 base and 9 bases, there was a span of 22 bases.

About this clone itself: Other nucleotide sequences from this sample produce the same CDR3. V and J are TRBV5-6 and TRBJ2-3; 10 positions agree with TRBD1. Germline V gene sequence: CDR1 SGHDT, CDR2 YYEEEE. Losses at the gene ends were 8 bases for V and 4 bases for J; bases not matched to a gene: 13. The CDR3 is made up of 16 amino acids. CDR3 sequence (DNA): TGTGCCAGTAGCCTCCTCCGGGACAGGGGAGCAGATACGCAGTATTTT. Its translation is CASSLLRDRGADTQYF.

V is TRBV11-2 and J is TRBJ2-2, with 7 bases lining up with TRBD2. J was trimmed by 6 bases and V by 1 base; bases with no gene match: 2. Germline CDR1 and CDR2: SGHAT and FQNNGV. CDR3 length: 14 amino acids. For the CDR3, the DNA is TGTGCCAGCAGCTTAGTTCGGGGGGCCGGGGAGCTGTTTTTT. Residues: CASSLVRGAGELFF.

The chain uses TRBV5-1 and TRBJ2-1, with D maybe TRBD2 (5 bases). Trimming cost V 2 bases and J 5 bases, with 8 bases left between them. The CDR3 runs 13 residues. Germline assignment: CDR1 SGHRS and CDR2 YFSETQ. CDR3 nucleotide sequence: TGCGCCAGCAGCTTCGCCGGGGACAATGAGCAGTTCTTC. This translates into CASSFAGDNEQFF.

This sequence joins TRBV20-1 and TRBJ2-3; D not resolved. The CDR3 totals 11 residues. Germline CDR1 and CDR2: DFQATT and SNEGSKA (reference sequence). The ends were cut back, 8 bases at V and 6 bases at J, with 12 bases in the middle. CDR3 sequence (DNA): TGCAGTACGATCGATGCGGATACGCAGTATTTT. It translates to CSTIDADTQYF.

This chain connects TRBV6-5 to TRBJ1-2; D is uncertain. The V end was cut by 5 bases, the J end by 7 bases, with 8 bases between. Germline CDR1 and CDR2: MNHEY and SVGAGI. The CDR3 is made up of 11 amino acids. CDR3 region: CASSTGTGYTF. CDR3 sequence (DNA): TGTGCCAGCAGTACCGGTACTGGCTACACCTTC.

Remarks on this clone: At one end, the junction sequence differs from germline, possibly due to a read error. The chain links TRBV11-3 to TRBJ2-1, with TRBD2 matching 14 bases. Per germline, CDR1 SGHNT and CDR2 YENEEA. This CDR3 has 14 residues. The CDR3 protein is CASSEGTSGRPNVF. CDR3 nucleotide sequence: TGTGCCAGCAGCGAAGGGACTAGCGGGAGACCCAATGTCTTC.

Here the CDR3 reads CASSPQRGPPLEQYF. CDR3 nucleotides: TGTGCCAGCTCACCTCAGAGGGGGCCACCCCTCGAGCAGTACTTC. The chain joins TRBV18 to TRBJ2-7, with 7 bases lining up with TRBD1. V was clipped by 3 bases and J by 6 bases; unmatched bases: 11. The CDR3 has 15 residues. Germline CDR1 is KGHSH and CDR2 is LQKENI.